This TCR beta chain was recorded in a study of graft-versus-host responses after intestinal transplantation. Study information: In this cohort, recipients had multivisceral, liver-intestinal, or isolated intestinal transplants. All of the recipients had induction that used anti-thymocyte globulin, then tacrolimus and steroids for 2 to 3 years.

V dropped 4 bases and J dropped 8; count of bases not matched to a gene: 6. Germline CDR1 and CDR2: WNHNN and SYGVQD (reference sequence). This CDR3 is built from 15 residues. With regard to this clone: Its antigen is not identified.

Findings and caveats of the study: Detected in recipient marrow were GvH clones, some of which were first observed in ileum or blood. Graft-donor T cell macrochimerism in patients accompanied high graft-versus-host to host-versus-graft clonal ratios in allografts.

Sequenced by immunoSEQ multiplex PCR; TCRdb stores in-frame clones only, minus some. Among around 110,000 clones listed, 87% were seen once. Specimen: unstimulated CD4+ T cells sorted from spleen or lymph node cells, collected before transplant. This sequence originates from a human donor who was the organ donor for an intestinal transplant. J is TRBJ1-6 and V is TRBV10-1; TRBD1 agrees at 9 bases. CDR3 coding DNA: TGCGCCAGCAGTGCGAGGACAGGGGCGCATTCACCCCTCCACTTT. Its protein is CASSARTGAHSPLHF.